This T cell receptor (beta chain) was profiled in a study of shared clonotypes between healthy human individuals. The study's findings and limits: Shared clonotypes across all four donors exceeded non-shared ones in generation probability.

This clone was seen a few times. What it binds is not known. TCRdb's copy holds only in-frame clones and misses some; the assay was immunoSEQ multiplex PCR. This sample has some 2,100,000 clones, with 95% found just once. The V gene lost 5 bases and the J gene lost 4 bases, with 18 bases spanning the gap. The CDR3 extends over 15 amino acids. Germline V gene sequence: CDR1 MDHEN, CDR2 SYDVKM. The receptor was isolated from a man aged 18 to 29 in good health. Sample: naive CD4+ T cells sorted from blood. As to subset: CD45RA+ positively selected. This rearrangement joins TRBV28 to TRBJ2-7; D may be TRBD2 (5 bases). DNA of the CDR3: TGTGCCAGCAGTCTACCGATAGTGGGAGTGTACGAGCAGTACTTC. Protein sequence: CASSLPIVGVYEQYF.